This entry lists 29 T cell receptor beta chains sequenced from one sample in a study of T-cell reconstitution after alpha-beta-depleted transplantation in children. Preparation of the TCRbeta library was carried out with unique molecular identifiers. MiXCR was run by TCRdb on the PCR reads, yielding one entry per CDR3 protein. Among around 370,000 distinct CDR3 sequences listed, roughly 16% were seen once. Sample: PBMCs, mostly from graft donor cells, taken 360 days after TCRalphabeta/CD19-depleted stem cell transplant. Receptors were obtained from a male patient between 2 and 10 years old who had a stem cell transplant for acute lymphoblastic leukemia, so the T cells may come from the graft donor.

The gene calls are TRBV5-1 and TRBJ1-1, with 8 bases lining up with TRBD1. The CDR3 contains 16 residues. The V segment lost 0 bases and the J segment 3 bases; nucleotides outside the gene matches: 7. The V gene's germline CDR1 is SGHRS and CDR2 YFSETQ. CDR3 loop: CASSLAKTGVYTEAFF. CDR3 nucleotides: TGCGCCAGCAGCTTGGCAAAGACAGGGGTATACACTGAAGCTTTCTTT. Complete variable domain (other parts from reference TRBV5-1 and TRBJ1-1): KAGVTQTPRYLIKTRGQQVTLSCSPISGHRSVSWYQQTPGQGLQFLFEYFSETQRNKGNFPGRFSGRQFSNSRSEMNVSTLELGDSALYLCASSLAKTGVYTEAFFGQGTRLTVV.

The table lists this clonotype with a few counts. The rearrangement uses TRBV20-1 and TRBJ1-5; D possibly corresponds to TRBD1 (5 bases). This CDR3 has 19 amino acids. The V gene's germline CDR1 is DFQATT and CDR2 SNEGSKA (reference sequence). Trimming left V 1 base short and J 0 bases short, with 22 bases between. The CDR3 reads CSARGLRTRDTDSNQPQHF. The CDR3 nucleotides read TGCAGTGCTAGAGGGCTTCGGACAAGGGATACCGATAGCAATCAGCCCCAGCATTTT.

The chain joins TRBV10-3 to TRBJ2-1, with TRBD2 as a possible D gene (6 bases). The CDR3 is 17 residues long. V lost 0 bases, J lost 6 bases, and 18 bases lay in between. Germline CDR1 ENHRY, CDR2 SYGVKD. CDR3 DNA sequence: TGTGCCATCAGTGAGTCCTGGGGACGCGGGATCGGCAATGAGCAGTTCTTC. Residues: CAISESWGRGIGNEQFF.

The chain is built from TRBV5-5 and TRBJ1-4, with a possible D match to TRBD1 (6 bases). The V and J ends lost 0 bases and 6 bases respectively, with 15 bases between them. The germline gives CDR1 SGHKS, CDR2 YYEKEE (reference sequence). The CDR3 loop spans 16 amino acids. The CDR3 here is CASSLVPGTRHEKLFF. CDR3 nucleotides: TGTGCCAGCAGCTTGGTGCCCGGGACAAGGCATGAAAAACTGTTTTTT.

V gene TRBV6-5 combines with J gene TRBJ2-1; 9 nucleotides line up with TRBD1. CDR1 and CDR2 (germline): MNHEY, SVGAGI. The CDR3 runs to 14 residues. V was clipped by 4 bases and J by 8 bases; unmatched bases: 6. CDR3 protein: CASSSQGARDEQFF. CDR3 bases: TGTGCCAGCAGTTCACAGGGGGCGAGGGATGAGCAGTTCTTC.

This clonotype has more than one count but fewer than ten. The chain couples TRBV4-2 to TRBJ2-5; maybe TRBD2 (5 bases). The CDR3 contains 15 residues. V lost 1 base to trimming and J lost 5 bases, with 14 bases between them. Per germline, CDR1 LGHNA and CDR2 YNFKEQ. The CDR3 reads CASSQGRTPVETQYF. The CDR3 nucleotides read TGTGCCAGCAGCCAAGGGAGGACGCCGGTGGAGACCCAGTACTTC.

The chain has TRBV20-1 and TRBJ1-2; weak D call: TRBD1 (5 bases). CDR3 length equals 14 residues. Trimming left V 0 bases short and J 4 bases short, with 12 bases between. The germline CDR1 and CDR2 sequences are DFQATT and SNEGSKA (reference sequence). The DNA of the CDR3 is TGCAGTGCTAGAGATTTAGTGGGGCCCTATGGCTACACCTTC. Its protein is CSARDLVGPYGYTF.

This sequence joins TRBV7-9 and TRBJ2-3; no clear D. Germline-derived CDR1 and CDR2 are SEHNR and FQNEAQ (reference sequence). CDR3 size: 16 residues. The germline V and J ends were trimmed by 1 base and 2 bases, with 13 bases remaining between them. CDR3 nucleotides: TGTGCCAGCAGCTTAGTCGTGGGCAGCCCCACAGATACGCAGTATTTT. This sequence encodes CASSLVVGSPTDTQYF.

As for this clonotype: A junction boundary mismatches the germline segment, possibly from a read error. The J gene is TRBJ1-1, the V gene TRBV27; TRBD1 might be the D (6 bases). This CDR3 comprises 16 residues. Germline CDR1 is MNHEY and CDR2 is SMNVEV (reference sequence). As DNA, the CDR3 is TGTGCCAGCAGTTTAGGAGCAGGGGATGTTCACACTAAAGCTTTCTTT. Its translation: CASSLGAGDVHTKAFF.

This clonotype was found a few times. DNA for the CDR3: TGTGCCAGCAGTTATCAGGGACGGTCCTACGAGCAGTACTTC. It yields the protein CASSYQGRSYEQYF. V gene TRBV6-5 combines with J gene TRBJ2-7; the D call may be TRBD1 or TRBD2 (5 bases each). V dropped 3 bases and J dropped 1 base, with 10 bases sitting between them. The CDR3 contains 14 residues. Germline values: CDR1 MNHEY, CDR2 SVGAGI.

The rearrangement joins TRBV4-2 to TRBJ2-7; weak D call: TRBD1 (5 bases). The V end was cut by 2 bases, the J end by 3 bases, with 17 bases between. This CDR3 is built from 16 residues. Germline V gives CDR1 LGHNA, CDR2 YNFKEQ. DNA of the CDR3: TGTGCCAGCAGCCAATATAAGACAGTTCTGTACTACGAGCAGTACTTC. It translates to CASSQYKTVLYYEQYF.

This clonotype has just a few counts. The chain carries TRBV5-1 and TRBJ2-1; D not resolved. V was clipped by 2 bases and J by 5 bases, with 11 bases between them. Looked up from germline, CDR1 is SGHRS and CDR2 is YFSETQ. The CDR3 is 14 residues long. CDR3 coding DNA: TGCGCCAGCAGCTTTTCAGGTACCCACAATGAGCAGTTCTTC. As protein: CASSFSGTHNEQFF.

The rearrangement links TRBV5-1 to TRBJ2-7; D gene uncertain. V was clipped by 5 bases and J by 0 bases, with 9 bases between them. Germline values: CDR1 SGHRS, CDR2 YFSETQ. CDR3 size: 13 residues. The CDR3 coding sequence is TGCGCCAGCAGGAATAGTGGCTCCTACGAGCAGTACTTC. Translating gives CASRNSGSYEQYF.

The chain combines TRBV4-2 with TRBJ2-3; 7 nucleotides agree with TRBD1. The CDR3 runs to 15 residues. Germline assignment: CDR1 LGHNA and CDR2 YNFKEQ. With 6 bases clipped from V and 8 bases from J, the junction kept 14 bases outside the gene matches. The CDR3 DNA reads as TGTGCCAGCAGATCCATCGGGACAGAGGGCAGTACGCAGTATTTT. It yields the protein CASRSIGTEGSTQYF.

This clonotype has just a few counts. The V and J genes are TRBV28 and TRBJ2-7; 14 bases align to TRBD2. The CDR3 extends over 15 amino acids. Germline CDR1 and CDR2: MDHEN and SYDVKM. V gave up 5 bases and J gave up 5 bases; unmatched junction bases: 5. The DNA for the CDR3 is TGTGCCAGCAGTACTCGGACTAGCGGGAGGCACGAGCAGTACTTC. This codes for CASSTRTSGRHEQYF. The full variable domain, in which reference TRBV28 and TRBJ2-7 provide the parts outside the CDR3, is DVKVTQSSRYLVKRTGEKVFLECVQDMDHENMFWYRQDPGLGLRLIYFSYDVKMKEKGDIPEGYSVSREKKERFSLILESASTNQTSMYLCASSTRTSGRHEQYFGPGTRLTVT.

This clonotype was seen ten or more times. V and J are TRBV5-1 and TRBJ2-1; maybe TRBD2 (5 bases). The germline gives CDR1 SGHRS, CDR2 YFSETQ. Deletions cut 2 bases from V and 6 bases from J, with 15 bases between. This CDR3 has 15 amino acids. The CDR3 here is CASSLLGSTGNEQFF. CDR3 nucleotides: TGCGCCAGCAGCTTACTAGGGAGTACGGGCAATGAGCAGTTCTTC.

The chain links TRBV7-8 to TRBJ2-1; 11 nucleotides align to TRBD2. The CDR3 spans 17 residues. Trimming cost V 5 bases and J 7 bases; bases outside gene matches: 13. Germline assignment: CDR1 SGHVS and CDR2 FQNEAQ. In nucleotides, the CDR3 is TGTGCCAGCAGCCCCCCCTTAGCGGGAGGGCCGAGGAATGAGCAGTTCTTC. This sequence encodes CASSPPLAGGPRNEQFF.

This clonotype was seen a handful of times. The chain uses TRBV11-2 and TRBJ1-1; D gene unclear. CDR1 is SGHAT and CDR2 is FQNNGV in the germline V gene. This CDR3 contains 14 residues. V shed 1 base and J shed 4 bases, with 10 bases lying between them. CDR3 in DNA: TGTGCCAGCAGCTTAGTAGGGTGGGGCACTGAAGCTTTCTTT. Translation gives CASSLVGWGTEAFF.

The rearrangement uses TRBV20-1 and TRBJ2-4, with 7 bases lining up with TRBD2. Trimming at V came to 7 bases and at J to 0 bases, leaving 3 bases not matched to a gene. CDR3 length: 13 residues. Germline V gene lookup returns CDR1 DFQATT and CDR2 SNEGSKA (reference sequence). CDR3 in amino acids: CSGTSSAKNIQYF. The CDR3 bases are TGCAGTGGGACTAGTTCAGCCAAAAACATTCAGTACTTC.

This chain uses TRBV20-1 with TRBJ2-7; TRBD2 aligns across 13 bases. In germline, CDR1 is DFQATT, CDR2 SNEGSKA (reference sequence). The CDR3 covers 14 residues. Trimming removed 5 bases from V and 6 bases from J; junction bases left unmatched: 7. The CDR3 reads CSASRTSGSSEQYF. CDR3 coding DNA: TGCAGTGCTTCTCGGACTAGCGGGAGCTCCGAGCAGTACTTC.

The V gene is TRBV12-3 or TRBV12-4, the J gene TRBJ2-1; 12 bases line up with TRBD2. This CDR3 is built from 15 residues. V shed 6 bases, J shed 6 bases, and the junction held 6 bases outside the gene matches. CDR3 coding DNA: TGTGCCAGCAGCCACCTAGCGGGGGGGTTCAATGAGCAGTTCTTC. The encoded protein is CASSHLAGGFNEQFF.

V usage is TRBV29-1 and J usage is TRBJ2-2; D remains unclear. The V end lost 6 bases, the J end lost 2 bases, and 10 bases lay between the germline ends. This CDR3 has 13 amino acids. The germline V gene has CDR1 SQVTM and CDR2 ANQGSEA. The CDR3, as DNA: TGCAGCGTCCGAGAATCCAACACCGGGGAGCTGTTTTTT. It specifies CSVRESNTGELFF.

This clonotype was detected many times. The chain joins TRBV20-1 to TRBJ2-1; 11 nucleotides agree with TRBD2. V gave up 1 base and J gave up 4 bases; unmatched junction bases: 6. Germline V gives CDR1 DFQATT, CDR2 SNEGSKA (reference sequence). The CDR3 has 16 residues. The CDR3 spells CSARGGPSGRYNEQFF. The CDR3, as DNA: TGCAGTGCTAGAGGGGGGCCTAGCGGGAGGTACAATGAGCAGTTCTTC.

A few counts support this clonotype. V gene TRBV7-2 combines with J gene TRBJ2-5; D uncertain. This CDR3 comprises 15 residues. The germline V gene has CDR1 SGHTA and CDR2 FQGNSA. Trimming removed 4 bases at V and 1 base at J, with 13 bases between. The CDR3 sequence: CASSSPGRVQETQYF. The CDR3 bases are TGTGCCAGCAGCTCCCCCGGGCGCGTCCAAGAGACCCAGTACTTC. The full variable domain, with the rest looked up from reference TRBV7-2 and TRBJ2-5, is GAGVSQSPSNKVTEKGKDVELRCDPISGHTALYWYRQSLGQGLEFLIYFQGNSAPDKSGLPSDRFSAERTGGSVSTLTIQRTQQEDSAVYLCASSSPGRVQETQYFGPGTRLLVL.

The table lists this clonotype with many counts. This rearrangement joins TRBV7-9 to TRBJ2-3; no firm D call. CDR1 and CDR2 (germline): SEHNR, FQNEAQ (reference sequence). The CDR3 length is 14 residues. Trimming cost V 6 bases and J 0 bases, with 10 bases left between them. CDR3 protein: CASRRADSTDTQYF. The DNA for the CDR3 is TGTGCCAGCAGAAGGGCGGACAGCACAGATACGCAGTATTTT.

This clonotype was counted only a few times. The CDR3 is CASSTPSLIAGVETQYF. The DNA of the CDR3 is TGTGCCAGCAGCACCCCAAGCCTCATAGCGGGAGTTGAAACGCAGTATTTT. The chain has TRBV11-2 and TRBJ2-3, with 9 bases aligning to TRBD2. CDR3 length: 17 residues. V dropped 5 bases and J dropped 9; count of bases not matched to a gene: 18. CDR1 is SGHAT, CDR2 FQNNGV, per germline.

This clonotype was seen repeatedly, ten times or more. The chain carries TRBV6-2 or TRBV6-3 and TRBJ2-2; no clear D gene. This CDR3 comprises 13 residues. Germline lookup yields CDR1 MNHEY and CDR2 SVGEGT. Trimming left V 7 bases short and J 6 bases short, with 12 bases between. This CDR3 reads CASNPPGPGELFF. As DNA, the CDR3 is TGTGCCAGCAACCCGCCCGGCCCCGGGGAGCTGTTTTTT.

This clonotype occurred a few times. The chain links TRBV6-2 or TRBV6-3 to TRBJ2-7; D is undetermined. Trimming cost V 7 bases and J 2 bases, with 18 bases left between them. CDR1 is MNHEY and CDR2 is SVGEGT in the germline V gene. This CDR3 region has 15 residues. CDR3 DNA: TGTGCCAGCACTTTCCATGCTCCTCCCCCCTACGAGCAGTACTTC. It encodes CASTFHAPPPYEQYF.

The gene calls are TRBV12-3 or TRBV12-4 and TRBJ2-5; 8 bases agree with TRBD2. V gave up 3 bases and J gave up 5 bases; unmatched junction bases: 8. This CDR3 region has 15 residues. CDR3 sequence reads: CASSFAGRGLETQYF. The CDR3 DNA is TGTGCCAGCAGTTTTGCCGGGAGGGGGTTGGAGACCCAGTACTTC.